The rows below give T cell receptor beta chains drawn from one sample of a study of blood T cell repertoires in COVID-19. The repertoire was sequenced with immunoSEQ multiplex PCR; TCRdb's copy has only in-frame clones and lacks some. The sample yields 55,000 to 85,000 clones, around 70% seen once. Material: peripheral blood. These receptors all stem from a man aged 60 to 75 with acute or convalescent COVID-19. The CDR3 runs from the conserved cysteine through the conserved F or W. D genes are given only for firm matches. Size tells how often a clone was seen (once, few, many) or the class of an expanded clone, and some rows leave it out.

d_call	v_call	clone_size	j_call	cdr3_length	cdr3_nt	cdr3_aa
NA	TRBV2	NA	TRBJ2-5	13	TGTGCCAGCAGTGAGGAGGTGACAGAGACCCAGTACTTC	CASSEEVTETQYF
NA	TRBV6-6	NA	TRBJ1-6	13	TGTGCCAGCTCCTCGGGACAAAGTTCACCCCTCCACTTT	CASSSGQSSPLHF
TRBD1	TRBV5-1	NA	TRBJ2-2	16	TGCGCCAGCAGCTTGTTCGGGACAGGGAGCACCGGGGAGCTGTTTTTT	CASSLFGTGSTGELFF
NA	TRBV10-1	few	TRBJ2-2	13	TGCGCCAGCAGTGAGGGGGCGGCCGGGGAGCTGTTTTTT	CASSEGAAGELFF
NA	TRBV18	NA	TRBJ1-2	14	TGTGCCAGCTCACCACCCCTACAGGGTTCGGGCTACACCTTC	CASSPPLQGSGYTF
NA	TRBV4-1	NA	TRBJ2-5	16	TGCGCCAGCAGCCAAGAACCCTCGGGAACCCAAGAGACCCAGTACTTC	CASSQEPSGTQETQYF
TRBD2	TRBV5-1	once	TRBJ2-1	17	TGCGCCAGCAGCCCTTCTAGCGGGAGCCTCTCCTACAATGAGCAGTTCTTC	CASSPSSGSLSYNEQFF
TRBD1	TRBV25-1	NA	TRBJ2-5	13	TGTGCCAGCCGGGACAGGGGGCAAGAGACCCAGTACTTC	CASRDRGQETQYF
TRBD2	TRBV3-1/TRBV3-2	NA	TRBJ2-7	17	TGTGCCAGCAGCCAAATGACGATGACTGCGGGGGTTTACGAGCAGTACTTC	CASSQMTMTAGVYEQYF
TRBD1	TRBV5-1	many	TRBJ1-2	18	TGCGCCAGCAGAAAGGACACAGGGGGCGCAGGGTCCCTGTATGGCTACACCTTC	CASRKDTGGAGSLYGYTF
NA	TRBV6-6	few	TRBJ2-5	15	TGTGCCAGCAGTTACTCCAACAGGTACCAAGAGACCCAGTACTTC	CASSYSNRYQETQYF
NA	TRBV20-1	NA	TRBJ2-5	12	TGCAGTGCTAGTCAGTCCCAAGAGACCCAGTACTTC	CSASQSQETQYF
TRBD2	TRBV3-1/TRBV3-2	NA	TRBJ2-2	16	TGTGCCAGCAGCTCGGTATTAGCGGGAGGGCCCGGGGAGCTGTTTTTT	CASSSVLAGGPGELFF
TRBD1	TRBV7-9	many	TRBJ1-6	15	TGTGCCAGCAGCTTCAGCTGGACAGGGGGTTCACCCCTCCACTTT	CASSFSWTGGSPLHF
TRBD2	TRBV4-1	once	TRBJ2-3	14	TGCGCCAGCAGCCAAGATTTGGGGGGGGATACGCAGTATTTT	CASSQDLGGDTQYF
NA	TRBV9	many	TRBJ2-5	14	TGTGCCAGCAGCGTGCCGGGTAGGCCGGAGACCCAGTACTTC	CASSVPGRPETQYF
TRBD2	TRBV28	NA	TRBJ2-7	14	TGTGCCAGCAGTTTTGGGACTAGCGGCTACGAGCAGTACTTC	CASSFGTSGYEQYF
TRBD2	TRBV19	NA	TRBJ2-5	16	TGTGCCAGTAGTATTAGGGTAGCGGGAACCCAAGAGACCCAGTACTTC	CASSIRVAGTQETQYF
TRBD1	TRBV29-1	few	TRBJ2-5	15	TGCATCGCCGGGACAGGGGGCCCAGGAAAAGAGACCCAGTACTTC	CIAGTGGPGKETQYF
NA	TRBV15	NA	TRBJ2-3	14	TGTGCCACCAGCAGTTTCAGGGCCAAAGATACGCAGTATTTT	CATSSFRAKDTQYF
TRBD1	TRBV5-1	NA	TRBJ2-5	13	TGCGCCAGCAGCTCGGGACAGTATATGGCCCAGTACTTC	CASSSGQYMAQYF
NA	TRBV5-4	NA	TRBJ2-5	12	TGTGCCAGCAGCTTGTTGGCAGAGACCCAGTACTTC	CASSLLAETQYF
NA	TRBV15	NA	TRBJ2-6	16	TGTGCCACCAGCAGGGAGACAGACTCTGGGGCCAACGTCCTGACTTTC	CATSRETDSGANVLTF
NA	TRBV6-5	NA	TRBJ2-3	14	TGTGCCAGCTCGATACTACCATCCACAGATACGCAGTATTTT	CASSILPSTDTQYF
TRBD2	TRBV5-1	NA	TRBJ2-1	15	TGCGCCAGCAGCACGGGACTAGCGGGCCCCATTGAGCAGTTCTTC	CASSTGLAGPIEQFF
NA	TRBV19	many	TRBJ1-5	18	TGTGCCAGTAGTCTTGAACGACCGGGACAAAAGCCGAATCAGCCCCAGCATTTT	CASSLERPGQKPNQPQHF
NA	TRBV14	few	TRBJ1-2	14	TGTGCCAGCAGCCAAGCAAGGAGGGCTGTCGGCTACACCTTC	CASSQARRAVGYTF